This TCR beta chain was found in a study of T-cell memory formation after mild COVID-19. The CDR3 runs 15 residues. Trimming left V 4 bases short and J 5 bases short, with 18 bases between. TCRdb re-called the 5' RACE reads through MiXCR, storing one row per CDR3 protein. The data contain fewer than 300,000 distinct CDR3 sequences, about 20% of them seen just once; the ten biggest clones take up approximately 22%. The sequence derives from a man aged 18 to 29 who had mild COVID-19 (a few samples of this study predate the infection). Cell type and time point are not known. The V and J genes are TRBV12-3 or TRBV12-4 and TRBJ2-7; D may be TRBD1 (5 bases). Sequenced material: PBMCs or a T cell subset sorted from them (not recorded which). CDR3 loop: CASSSPSGPSDEQYF. The CDR3 DNA is TGTGCCAGCAGTTCCCCCTCAGGGCCCTCGGACGAGCAGTACTTC.